One sample yielded the 32 T cell receptor beta chains listed below, sequenced in a study of blood T cell repertoires in COVID-19 (TCRdb year 2020). Receptors were amplified or captured by the immunoSEQ multiplex PCR assay. Here the immuneACCESS table is served through TCRdb, limited to in-frame sequences with V and J called. Missing clones are a known gap in these copies; in checked studies unresolved V genes cover under half, and the rest lacks a known reason. Counted in this sample were about 500,000 clones; about 88% of them appeared once. 0.7% to 1% of the sample is in the top ten clones. The sequenced sample consisted of peripheral blood. Source of these receptors: a man between 18 and 29 years old with COVID-19, enrolled during active disease.

This rearrangement joins TRBV9 to TRBJ2-1; the match to TRBD2 covers 8 bases. The CDR3 length is 12 residues. Germline V lookup: CDR1 SGDLS, CDR2 YYNGEE. Germline trimming cut 1 base from V and 15 bases from J; bases unmatched to any gene: 6. CDR3 region: CASSVSAGVPFF. CDR3 sequence (DNA): TGTGCCAGCAGCGTATCAGCGGGGGTCCCGTTCTTC.

The chain recombines TRBV5-1 with TRBJ2-2; the match to TRBD2 covers 13 bases. CDR1 and CDR2 (germline): SGHRS, YFSETQ. This CDR3 contains 16 residues. Trimming removed 4 bases from V and 6 bases from J; junction bases left unmatched: 6. The CDR3 DNA reads TGCGCCAGCAGCCCGACACTAGCGGGAGGGGCCGGGGAGCTGTTTTTT. Amino acid sequence: CASSPTLAGGAGELFF.

The V call is TRBV19, the J call TRBJ1-6; TRBD1 aligns across 9 bases. Per the germline V gene, CDR1 is LNHDA and CDR2 is SQIVND (reference sequence). The CDR3 extends over 17 amino acids. Trimming at V came to 3 bases and at J to 9 bases, leaving 12 bases not matched to a gene. CDR3 loop: CASSILGQGTGGSPLHF. CDR3 nucleotides: TGTGCCAGTAGTATTCTCGGACAGGGGACCGGAGGTTCACCCCTCCACTTT.

The J gene is TRBJ2-7, the V gene TRBV7-2, with D possibly being TRBD2 (5 bases). The V and J ends lost 2 bases and 1 base respectively, with 12 bases between them. This CDR3 has 15 residues. Per the germline V gene, CDR1 is SGHTA and CDR2 is FQGNSA. The CDR3 DNA follows: TGTGCCAGCAGCTTACCGGGGTCTGGTTCCTACGAGCAGTACTTC. This gives the protein CASSLPGSGSYEQYF.

The rearrangement joins TRBV9 to TRBJ2-7, with TRBD1 matching over 10 bases. The CDR3 spans 14 residues. Germline V gene sequence: CDR1 SGDLS, CDR2 YYNGEE. The J segment lost 4 bases and the V segment lost 3 bases, leaving 4 bases of the junction unmatched. The CDR3 DNA reads TGTGCCAGCAGCGCGACAGGGGGCGAATACGAGCAGTACTTC. This gives the protein CASSATGGEYEQYF.

The J gene is TRBJ1-5, the V gene TRBV28; 9 nucleotides align to TRBD1. The CDR3 sequence is 15 residues long. In germline, CDR1 is MDHEN, CDR2 SYDVKM. Losses at the gene ends were 5 bases for V and 1 base for J; bases not matched to a gene: 3. CDR3 in DNA: TGTGCCAGCAGTCCCGGACAGGGGAGCAATCAGCCCCAGCATTTT. Its translation: CASSPGQGSNQPQHF.

The chain uses TRBV20-1 and TRBJ1-4, with a weak D call TRBD1 (5 bases). The CDR3 is made up of 11 amino acids. V was pared by 6 bases and J by 10 bases, with 12 bases between. Per germline, CDR1 DFQATT and CDR2 SNEGSKA (reference sequence). CDR3 amino acids: CSAPDRGKLFF. The CDR3 DNA sequence: TGCAGTGCCCCTGATAGGGGAAAACTGTTTTTT.

This clone was seen a handful of times. V gene TRBV10-3 combines with J gene TRBJ2-2; 12 bases align to TRBD2. The CDR3 spans 13 residues. CDR1 ENHRY and CDR2 SYGVKD come from the germline V gene. The V segment lost 10 bases and the J segment 4 bases; nucleotides outside the gene matches: 1. CDR3 residues: CATSGGATGELFF. CDR3 in DNA: TGTGCCACTAGCGGGGGGGCCACCGGGGAGCTGTTTTTT.

Only a few counts were recorded for this clone. The chain joins TRBV5-4 to TRBJ1-2, with 10 bases identical to TRBD1. The germline V gene has CDR1 SGHNT and CDR2 YYREEE (reference sequence). The CDR3 extends over 15 amino acids. V gave up 5 bases and J gave up 4 bases; unmatched junction bases: 8. The DNA of the CDR3 is TGTGCCAGCAGGCCCGGGACAGGGGTGGGCTATGGCTACACCTTC. Translation: CASRPGTGVGYGYTF.

Here the CDR3 DNA reads TGTGCCAGCAGTTACCGGGATCGAGCTTTCTTT. It codes for CASSYRDRAFF. The rearrangement links TRBV6-5 to TRBJ1-1; the D is unclear. V lost 2 bases and J lost 10, with 8 bases in between. Germline CDR1 MNHEY, CDR2 SVGAGI. The CDR3 consists of 11 residues.

The rearrangement uses TRBV21-1 and TRBJ2-5; the table's D call of TRBD1 was not tested on the DNA. TRBV21-1 is a recognized pseudogene. The CDR3 has 14 amino acids. The CDR3 nucleotides read TGTGCCAGCACCCTTCGAACAGCCCAAGAGACCCAGTACTTC. As protein: CASTLRTAQETQYF.

The DNA of the CDR3 is TGTGCCAGCAGCGGCGTCGCCGGAGCTAGCTCCTACAATGAGCAGTTCTTC. It translates to CASSGVAGASSYNEQFF. The chain joins TRBV9 to TRBJ2-1; no clear D. The CDR3 covers 17 residues. CDR1 and CDR2 from the germline V gene are SGDLS and YYNGEE. V lost 3 bases to trimming and J lost 0 bases, with 16 bases between them.

V is TRBV6-5 and J is TRBJ1-1; no firm D call. V lost 6 bases and J 1 base, leaving 15 bases between the germline ends. Looked up from germline, CDR1 is MNHEY and CDR2 is SVGAGI. The CDR3 is 15 amino acids. The CDR3 DNA follows: TGTGCCAGCAGGCGAGGAGGGAGCTGGAACACTGAAGCTTTCTTT. As protein: CASRRGGSWNTEAFF.

The V call is TRBV19, the J call TRBJ2-6, with a tentative D call TRBD1 (5 bases). The CDR3 length is 16 residues. Looked up from germline, CDR1 is LNHDA and CDR2 is SQIVND (reference sequence). The germline V and J ends were trimmed by 6 bases and 4 bases, with 16 bases remaining between them. In DNA, the CDR3 is TGTGCCAGTAGACCCACCGCAGGGTTCGGGGCCAACGTCCTGACTTTC. Its translation is CASRPTAGFGANVLTF.

The chain recombines TRBV7-8 with TRBJ2-7, with 11 bases aligning to TRBD1. J was trimmed by 4 bases and V by 5 bases; bases with no gene match: 7. There are 15 residues in the CDR3. Germline V CDR1 and CDR2: SGHVS, FQNEAQ. The CDR3 sequence is CASSAMWDRGYEQYF. CDR3 nucleotide sequence: TGTGCCAGCAGCGCCATGTGGGACAGGGGGTACGAGCAGTACTTC.

The chain combines TRBV2 with TRBJ2-1, with TRBD2 matching over 12 bases. The CDR3 covers 20 residues. The junction had 14 bases not matched to a gene; V was cut back by 3 bases and J by 2 bases. CDR1 and CDR2 from the germline V gene are SNHLY and FYNNEI. In DNA form, the CDR3 reads TGTGCCAGCAGTGACAACCCCGAACATCCTAGCGGGGGGGCCTACAATGAGCAGTTCTTC. Protein product: CASSDNPEHPSGGAYNEQFF.

The chain has TRBV6-5 and TRBJ1-6; 7 bases map to TRBD1. Germline V lookup: CDR1 MNHEY, CDR2 SVGAGI. V trimming: 5 bases; J trimming: 5 bases; junction bases outside the gene matches: 6. This CDR3 is 15 amino acids long. The CDR3 DNA reads as TGTGCCAGCAGTCGCGACAGGGACCATAATTCACCCCTCCACTTT. Translating it yields CASSRDRDHNSPLHF.

This chain uses TRBV9 with TRBJ2-1; 12 nucleotides agree with TRBD2. Germline-derived CDR1 and CDR2 are SGDLS and YYNGEE. The CDR3 contains 15 residues. Trimming at V came to 3 bases and at J to 9 bases, leaving 7 bases not matched to a gene. CDR3 amino acids: CASSATSGSPGEQFF. The CDR3 nucleotides read TGTGCCAGCAGCGCGACTAGCGGGAGCCCCGGTGAGCAGTTCTTC. Based on the CDR3 plus reference TRBV9 and TRBJ2-1, the full variable domain is DSGVTQTPKHLITATGQRVTLRCSPRSGDLSVYWYQQSLDQGLQFLIQYYNGEERAKGNILERFSAQQFPDLHSELNLSSLELGDSALYFCASSATSGSPGEQFFGPGTRLTVL.

The chain has TRBV11-2 and TRBJ2-2; TRBD2 aligns across 7 bases. The junction had 5 bases not matched to a gene; V was cut back by 1 base and J by 3 bases. In germline, CDR1 is SGHAT, CDR2 FQNNGV. The CDR3 is made up of 16 amino acids. As DNA, the CDR3 is TGTGCCAGCAGCTTAGGGAAGGGGAGGGACACCGGGGAGCTGTTTTTT. Protein: CASSLGKGRDTGELFF.

The rearrangement links TRBV19 to TRBJ1-5; no reliable D call. Germline V CDR1 and CDR2: LNHDA, SQIVND (reference sequence). The V end was cut by 7 bases, the J end by 5 bases, with 15 bases between. The CDR3 loop spans 14 amino acids. This CDR3 is CASTPSRADQPQHF. The CDR3 DNA reads TGTGCCAGTACCCCCTCGAGGGCCGATCAGCCCCAGCATTTT. Full variable domain (missing parts from reference TRBV19 and TRBJ1-5): DGGITQSPKYLFRKEGQNVTLSCEQNLNHDAMYWYRQDPGQGLRLIYYSQIVNDFQKGDIAEGYSVSREKKESFPLTVTSAQKNPTAFYLCASTPSRADQPQHFGDGTRLSIL.

This clone showed up just once. The V call is TRBV6-5, the J call TRBJ2-7, with 8 nucleotides matching TRBD1. V was pared by 6 bases and J by 1 base, with 8 bases of the junction left unmatched. The germline CDR1 and CDR2 sequences are MNHEY and SVGAGI. CDR3 length: 15 amino acids. The CDR3 nucleotides are TGTGCCAGCAGCCGATCGGGACAGGCATCCTACGAGCAGTACTTC. It encodes CASSRSGQASYEQYF.

Remarks on this clone: A junction end diverges from the germline sequence, so it may reflect a read error. For the CDR3, the DNA is TGTGCCAGCAGCTCGGACAGAACTGGACTAGCGGGAGGGCCTCGCTTC. Translation gives CASSSDRTGLAGGPRF. The chain combines TRBV7-9 with TRBJ2-7, with 15 bases fitting TRBD2. The CDR3 sequence is 16 residues long. Looked up from germline, CDR1 is SEHNR and CDR2 is FQNEAQ (reference sequence).

The V and J genes are TRBV27 and TRBJ1-5; D gene ambiguous. Germline CDR1 and CDR2: MNHEY and SMNVEV (reference sequence). The CDR3 is 13 residues long. Between the trimmed V and J ends, which lost 3 bases and 1 base, there was a span of 4 bases. The CDR3 DNA follows: TGTGCCAGCAGTTTTGAGAGCAATCAGCCCCAGCATTTT. Amino acid sequence: CASSFESNQPQHF.

The chain couples TRBV12-3 or TRBV12-4 to TRBJ1-2; D might be TRBD1 (5 bases). V was trimmed by 7 bases and J by 6 bases, leaving 15 bases between them. The CDR3 has 13 amino acids. CDR3 sequence: CASTWRGVDGYTF. CDR3 bases: TGTGCCAGCACCTGGCGGGGGGTTGATGGCTACACCTTC.

The rearrangement joins TRBV7-2 to TRBJ2-3; the D gene is possibly TRBD2 (7 bases). The CDR3 has 18 residues. CDR1 SGHTA and CDR2 FQGNSA come from the germline V gene. V dropped 1 base and J dropped 1 base, with 18 bases sitting between them. CDR3 residues: CASSLVRLAEGGTDTQYF. The CDR3 DNA sequence: TGTGCCAGCAGCTTAGTTCGCCTAGCGGAGGGGGGCACAGATACGCAGTATTTT.

This sequence joins TRBV19 and TRBJ2-3; 14 bases align to TRBD2. The CDR3 spans 15 residues. Trimming took 3 bases from V and 4 from J; bases not matched to a gene: 0. Germline V CDR1 and CDR2: LNHDA, SQIVND (reference sequence). The CDR3 nucleotides are TGTGCCAGTAGTATGACTAGCGGGGGGGCAGATACGCAGTATTTT. It codes for CASSMTSGGADTQYF. The full variable domain, completed using reference TRBV19 and TRBJ2-3, is DGGITQSPKYLFRKEGQNVTLSCEQNLNHDAMYWYRQDPGQGLRLIYYSQIVNDFQKGDIAEGYSVSREKKESFPLTVTSAQKNPTAFYLCASSMTSGGADTQYFGPGTRLTVL.

The chain recombines TRBV7-2 with TRBJ1-5; D unresolved. In germline, CDR1 is SGHTA, CDR2 FQGNSA. Between the trimmed V and J ends, which lost 4 bases and 0 bases, there was a span of 4 bases. CDR3 length equals 13 residues. Here the CDR3 reads CASSSFSNQPQHF. CDR3 in DNA: TGTGCCAGCAGCTCCTTTAGCAATCAGCCCCAGCATTTT. Together with reference TRBV7-2 and TRBJ1-5, the CDR3 gives the full variable domain: GAGVSQSPSNKVTEKGKDVELRCDPISGHTALYWYRQSLGQGLEFLIYFQGNSAPDKSGLPSDRFSAERTGGSVSTLTIQRTQQEDSAVYLCASSSFSNQPQHFGDGTRLSIL.

The chain carries TRBV7-9 and TRBJ2-3, with 9 bases that match TRBD2. This CDR3 comprises 16 residues. V lost 6 bases and J lost 2; bases outside the gene matches: 9. Looked up from germline, CDR1 is SEHNR and CDR2 is FQNEAQ (reference sequence). The CDR3 spells CASRDETSGPTDTQYF. The CDR3 bases are TGTGCCAGCAGGGACGAGACTAGCGGCCCCACAGATACGCAGTATTTT.

The rearrangement uses TRBV19 and TRBJ2-7, with D perhaps matching TRBD2 (5 bases). Germline V lookup: CDR1 LNHDA, CDR2 SQIVND (reference sequence). The ends were cut back, 0 bases at V and 2 bases at J, with 20 bases in the middle. This CDR3 contains 18 residues. CDR3 DNA: TGTGCCAGTAGTATAGATGGCGGGCACGAACCACAAACCTACGAGCAGTACTTC. Amino acid sequence: CASSIDGGHEPQTYEQYF.

This clone was seen once. This CDR3 is CASTQANYGYTF. The CDR3 DNA follows: TGTGCCAGCACACAAGCTAACTATGGCTACACCTTC. V gene TRBV6-5 combines with J gene TRBJ1-2; D remains ambiguous. The CDR3 length is 12 residues. Trimming pared 7 bases from V and 0 bases from J, leaving 6 bases between. Germline CDR1 is MNHEY and CDR2 is SVGAGI.

This clone is a singleton in its sample. The chain links TRBV10-3 to TRBJ1-2; D call uncertain. V was pared by 3 bases and J by 5 bases, with 19 bases between. This CDR3 region has 16 residues. Germline V gene lookup returns CDR1 ENHRY and CDR2 SYGVKD. The CDR3, as DNA: TGTGCCATCAGTGATGACGGGGTAGGGATGGTGTATGGCTACACCTTC. This gives the protein CAISDDGVGMVYGYTF.

This clone has just a few counts. The V call is TRBV15, the J call TRBJ2-7, with D maybe TRBD1 (5 bases). The germline V gene encodes CDR1 LNHNV and CDR2 YYDKDF (reference sequence). V was trimmed by 0 bases and J by 3 bases, leaving 15 bases between them. The CDR3 contains 16 residues. The CDR3 here is CATSRDLGPLIYEQYF. The DNA of the CDR3 is TGTGCCACCAGCAGAGATTTGGGGCCCCTGATCTACGAGCAGTACTTC.